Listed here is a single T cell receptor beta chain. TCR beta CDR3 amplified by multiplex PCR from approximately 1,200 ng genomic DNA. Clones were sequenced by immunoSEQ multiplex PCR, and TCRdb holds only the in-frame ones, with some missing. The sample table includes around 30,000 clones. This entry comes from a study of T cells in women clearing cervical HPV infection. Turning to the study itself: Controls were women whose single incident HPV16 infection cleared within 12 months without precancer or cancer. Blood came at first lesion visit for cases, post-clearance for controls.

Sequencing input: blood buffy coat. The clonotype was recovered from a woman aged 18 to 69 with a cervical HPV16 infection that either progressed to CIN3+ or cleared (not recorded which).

The CDR3 sequence: CASSLSAGSGEQFF. The covered CDR3 bases are TGTGCCAGCAGTTTAAGCGCAGGGTCCGGTGAG. The rearrangement joins TRBV12-3 or TRBV12-4 to TRBJ2-1; D might be TRBD1 (5 bases). The CDR3 extends 3 residues past the end of the read, so its final part is completed from the germline J gene. Trimming took 2 bases from V and 9 from J, leaving 14 bases between them. This CDR3 has 14 amino acids.